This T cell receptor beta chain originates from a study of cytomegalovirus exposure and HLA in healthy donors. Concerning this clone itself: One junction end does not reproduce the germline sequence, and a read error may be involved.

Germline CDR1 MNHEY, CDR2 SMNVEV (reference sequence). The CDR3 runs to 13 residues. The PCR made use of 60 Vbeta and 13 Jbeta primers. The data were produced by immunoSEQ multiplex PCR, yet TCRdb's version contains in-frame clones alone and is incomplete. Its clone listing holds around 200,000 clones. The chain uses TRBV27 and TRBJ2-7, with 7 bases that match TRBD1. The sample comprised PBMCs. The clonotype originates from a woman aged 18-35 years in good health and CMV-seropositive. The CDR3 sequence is CASSLNTWGQLDF. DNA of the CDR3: TGTGCCAGCAGTCTGAACACCTGGGGACAGCTTGACTTC.